The 10 T cell receptor beta chains reported below all come from one sample, sequenced in a study of post-analysis software for immune sequencing data. The antigens these receptors bind are not known. Notes on the study in general: Four or five TRBV segments, TRBV5-6, TRBV5-1 and TRBV20-1 among them, were found more frequent in patients than controls.

Unique molecular identifiers were present in the TCR beta cDNA libraries. TCRdb reprocessed the PCR reads via MiXCR and lists one record per CDR3 protein. The sample holds 550,000 to 700,000 distinct CDR3 sequences, around 47% seen once. The sample taken for sequencing was blood. The receptors were sampled from a girl aged 10 to 17 with multiple sclerosis.

This clonotype was counted only a few times. The chain links TRBV4-2 to TRBJ2-7; 10 bases line up with TRBD1. CDR1 and CDR2 (germline): LGHNA, YNFKEQ. There are 14 residues in the CDR3. J was trimmed by 5 bases and V by 4 bases; bases with no gene match: 5. CDR3 protein: CASSRPGTGDEQYF. The CDR3 nucleotides read TGTGCCAGCAGCCGCCCCGGGACAGGGGACGAGCAGTACTTC.

The rearrangement links TRBV20-1 to TRBJ2-7; possibly TRBD2 for D (6 bases). V lost 0 bases and J lost 2, with 14 bases in between. Germline assignment: CDR1 DFQATT and CDR2 SNEGSKA (reference sequence). The CDR3 has 15 amino acids. The CDR3 DNA follows: TGCAGTGCTAGAGATCGTGCGGGACCTCCCTACGAGCAGTACTTC. Amino acid sequence: CSARDRAGPPYEQYF.

The chain employs TRBV15 and TRBJ2-7, with 10 bases aligning to TRBD2. The V and J ends lost 8 bases and 2 bases, in that order; junction bases with no gene match: 3. Germline CDR1 reads LNHNV; CDR2 reads YYDKDF (reference sequence). There are 13 residues in the CDR3. Here the CDR3 DNA reads TGTGCCACCCAAGCGGGGGGGACCTACGAGCAGTACTTC. As protein: CATQAGGTYEQYF.

The table lists this clonotype with a few counts. The chain is built from TRBV10-3 and TRBJ2-1; 7 bases map to TRBD2. Per germline, CDR1 ENHRY and CDR2 SYGVKD. V lost 0 bases to trimming and J lost 6 bases; unmatched junction nucleotides: 2. This CDR3 is 14 amino acids long. The DNA for the CDR3 is TGTGCCATCAGTGAGTCGGGGGGGATCAATGAGCAGTTCTTC. As protein: CAISESGGINEQFF.

This clonotype has a handful of counts. V gene TRBV12-5 combines with J gene TRBJ2-5; no clear D gene. CDR1 is LGHNT and CDR2 is FRNRAP in the germline V gene. Trimming stripped 2 bases from V and 4 bases from J, with 8 bases between. The CDR3 consists of 13 residues. The CDR3 coding sequence is TGTGCTAGTGGTTTGAATTCGGTAGAGACCCAGTACTTC. Translated, it gives CASGLNSVETQYF.

The chain is built from TRBV20-1 and TRBJ2-3; a weak D match, TRBD2 (5 bases). Germline loops: CDR1 DFQATT, CDR2 SNEGSKA (reference sequence). Trimming took 3 bases from V and 2 from J, leaving 18 bases between them. The CDR3 totals 16 residues. The CDR3 loop is CSARPPELGVTDTQYF. As DNA, the CDR3 is TGCAGTGCTAGGCCCCCAGAGTTGGGAGTCACAGATACGCAGTATTTT.

V is TRBV3-1 and J is TRBJ1-4, with D possibly matching TRBD1 (6 bases). Trimming took off 4 bases at V and 0 bases at J, with 18 bases between the two ends. The CDR3 consists of 18 residues. Germline V CDR1 and CDR2: LGHDT, YNNKEL (reference sequence). The chain's CDR3 is CASSPEGGSPATNEKLFF. Written as DNA, the CDR3 is TGTGCCAGCAGCCCCGAGGGGGGGAGTCCAGCAACTAATGAAAAACTGTTTTTT.

V and J are TRBV10-3 and TRBJ2-1; 11 bases line up with TRBD2. Germline V CDR1 and CDR2: ENHRY, SYGVKD. The length of the CDR3 is 18 residues. V lost 6 bases and J lost 0; bases outside the gene matches: 10. This CDR3 reads CAIRGASGGPSSYNEQFF. In nucleotides, the CDR3 is TGTGCCATCAGAGGTGCTAGCGGGGGGCCGAGCTCCTACAATGAGCAGTTCTTC.

The rearrangement uses TRBV9 and TRBJ1-2, with a tentative D call TRBD1 (6 bases). V lost 0 bases and J 2 bases, leaving 17 bases between the germline ends. This CDR3 spans 17 amino acids. Germline assignment: CDR1 SGDLS and CDR2 YYNGEE. The CDR3 DNA sequence: TGTGCCAGCAGCGTAGGAGATTCGGGGCAGGGGAACTATGGCTACACCTTC. This gives the protein CASSVGDSGQGNYGYTF.

The gene calls are TRBV6-6 and TRBJ1-2; 12 nucleotides agree with TRBD1. CDR1 is MNHNY and CDR2 is SVGAGI in the germline V gene (reference sequence). The CDR3 totals 17 residues. Unmatched junction bases numbered 10, after V lost 3 bases and J lost 5 bases. DNA of the CDR3: TGTGCCAGCAGTTATTTTATCGGGACAGGGGGCGAGTATGGCTACACCTTC. This sequence encodes CASSYFIGTGGEYGYTF.